The clone carrying this T cell receptor (beta chain) has at least ten counts. The germline gives CDR1 SGHNT, CDR2 YENEEA. The CDR3 totals 15 residues. Trimming left V 0 bases short and J 0 bases short, with 6 bases between. RNA transcripts yielded amplified TCR beta CDR3 regions. The TCR CDR3 was amplified in a first-round RT-PCR using the HTBI primer set. TCRdb itself ran the multiplex PCR reads through MiXCR, one entry per CDR3 protein. The table has hundreds of thousands of distinct CDR3 sequences, 24% seen once. This entry is derived from a study of T cells in Graves' hyperthyroidism and ophthalmopathy. In making diagnoses, clinical symptoms, serum thyroxine and TRAb, thyroid ultrasound and orbital computed tomography were all used.

The chain recombines TRBV11-3 with TRBJ1-3; D gene unclear. The sequenced material came from blood. The TCR originated in a woman in her 30s with Graves' ophthalmopathy. The CDR3 reads CASSLDPYSGNTIYF. CDR3 nucleotides: TGTGCCAGCAGCTTAGACCCTTACTCTGGAAACACCATATATTTT.